This paragraph covers one T cell receptor beta chain sequence. Its specificity is not known. The record originates from a study of T cell responses to AZD1222 COVID-19 vaccine. Clones were read by immunoSEQ multiplex PCR, and TCRdb kept only the in-frame ones, dropping some. This sample has around 150,000 clones; 84% occur once, and the top ten carry over 4%. General observations from the study: The study reported that nearly half of spike-specific TCRs target unmutated variant regions. The study found Spike-specific TCR breadth and depth rose after two AZD1222 doses. The sample set comprised mostly white British donors with more females, and clonal diversity was possibly underestimated. Spike-spanning, vaccine-associated CD4 TCRs were dominant at 160-218 and 743-854.

The V and J ends lost 5 bases and 5 bases, in that order; junction bases with no gene match: 9. CDR1 and CDR2 (germline): SGHAT, FQNNGV. The CDR3 runs to 16 residues. The chain links TRBV11-2 to TRBJ2-2; TRBD1 aligns across 9 bases. The sequences come from peripheral blood, collected on day 0 of AZD1222 vaccination. This TCR derives from an adult in good health. The CDR3 reads CASSPARDRVTGELFF. The DNA of the CDR3 is TGTGCCAGCAGCCCGGCCCGGGACAGGGTAACCGGGGAGCTGTTTTTT. Drawing the rest from reference TRBV11-2 and TRBJ2-2, the complete variable domain is EAGVAQSPRYKIIEKRQSVAFWCNPISGHATLYWYQQILGQGPKLLIQFQNNGVVDDSQLPKDRFSAERLKGVDSTLKIQPAKLEDSAVYLCASSPARDRVTGELFFGEGSRLTVL.